This T cell receptor (beta chain) was sequenced for a study of T cells in Graves' hyperthyroidism and ophthalmopathy. Regarding the study as a whole: Clonotypes that were expanded in thyroid above 0.001 mostly appeared in blood too.

This CDR3 contains 15 residues. TCR beta CDR3 regions were amplified from RNA transcripts. A set of HTBI primers served as the primers for a first-round RT-PCR of the TCR CDR3. TCRdb analysed the multiplex PCR reads with MiXCR anew, one entry per CDR3 protein. The sample gives nearly 750,000 distinct CDR3 sequences, 35% of which show up once; approximately 31% is in the top ten. Fresh peripheral blood, approximately 9.7 ml, was the source of the PBMCs. This clonotype was counted between two and nine times. Its antigen is undetermined. Sequenced input: blood. The sequence was collected from a woman between 40 and 50 years old with Graves' hyperthyroidism. V and J are TRBV3-2 and TRBJ1-1. TRBV3-2 is annotated as a pseudogene. CDR3 sequence: CASSYSGGFSTEAFF. The CDR3 DNA sequence: TGTGCCAGCAGTTACTCTGGCGGATTCTCCACTGAAGCTTTCTTT.